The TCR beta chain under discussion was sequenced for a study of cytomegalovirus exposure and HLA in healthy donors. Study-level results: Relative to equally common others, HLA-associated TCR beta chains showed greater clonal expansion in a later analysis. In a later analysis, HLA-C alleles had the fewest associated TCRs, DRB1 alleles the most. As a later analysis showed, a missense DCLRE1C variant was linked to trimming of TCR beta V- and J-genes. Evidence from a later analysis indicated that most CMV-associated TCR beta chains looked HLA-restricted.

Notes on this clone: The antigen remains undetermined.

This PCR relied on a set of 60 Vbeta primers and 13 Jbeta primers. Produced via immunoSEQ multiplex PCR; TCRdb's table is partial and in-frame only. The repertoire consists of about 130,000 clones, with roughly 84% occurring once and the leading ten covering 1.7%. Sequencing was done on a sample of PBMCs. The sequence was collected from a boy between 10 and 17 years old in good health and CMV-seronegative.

As DNA, the CDR3 is TGTGCCAGTAGTATCCGACAAGCTAACTATGGCTACACCTTC. It codes for CASSIRQANYGYTF. The rearrangement uses TRBV19 and TRBJ1-2, with unresolved D. V lost 3 bases, J lost 0 bases, and 8 bases lay in between. The germline V gene encodes CDR1 LNHDA and CDR2 SQIVND (reference sequence). The CDR3 extends over 14 amino acids.